This T cell receptor (beta chain) appears in the sequencing data of a study of brain T cells in children with intractable seizures. Only cases whose brain tissue showed the highest T cell transcript signatures were sequenced. Study results and caveats: Viral specificity was inferred only from CDR3 similarity; HCMV serostatus was unknown. Each case's top public CDR3 resembled known HCMV, EBV or influenza A CDR3s. Absence of clones before surgery may stem from lower sequencing depth.

Sequenced by immunoSEQ multiplex PCR; TCRdb stores in-frame clones only, minus some. The sample shows 7,500 to 10,000 clones, over 65% of them seen only once. Trimming removed 0 bases at V and 0 bases at J, with 11 bases between. Germline V CDR1 and CDR2: KGHSH, LQKENI. This CDR3 is 16 amino acids long. As for this clone: Antigen: not known.

The TCR was taken from a girl aged 2 to 9 with tuberous sclerosis and intractable seizures. Sequences were derived from resected brain tissue, sampled at surgery. This chain joins TRBV18 and TRBJ1-2; the D is unclear. The DNA of the CDR3 is TGTGCCAGCTCACCACCCCCCTTCGCTACTAACTATGGCTACACCTTC. Residues: CASSPPPFATNYGYTF.